A single sample is the source of the 16 T cell receptor beta chains below, sequenced in a study of blood T cell repertoires in COVID-19. Method: immunoSEQ multiplex PCR; TCRdb's copy keeps in-frame clones and lacks some. The repertoire holds roughly 80,000 clones, approximately 80% seen once, with about 5.8% in the top ten. Input material: peripheral blood. These receptors were collected from a man between 60 and 70 years old with active or convalescent COVID-19.

A single count supports this clone. The V call is TRBV4-3, the J call TRBJ1-2; D is unresolved. Trimming stripped 0 bases from V and 7 bases from J, with 15 bases between. From germline, CDR1 is LGHNA and CDR2 YSLEER. The CDR3 totals 15 residues. CDR3 region: CASSQDYIGVFGYTF. The CDR3 bases are TGCGCCAGCAGCCAAGATTACATCGGGGTTTTTGGCTACACCTTC.

The chain joins TRBV9 to TRBJ2-2; the match to TRBD2 covers 8 bases. CDR3 length equals 18 residues. Looked up from germline, CDR1 is SGDLS and CDR2 is YYNGEE. J gave up 1 base and V 0 bases, and 8 bases lay outside the gene matches. The CDR3 loop is CASSVEIGTRRNTGELFF. The CDR3 DNA follows: TGTGCCAGCAGCGTAGAGATAGGGACTAGACGGAACACCGGGGAGCTGTTTTTT.

This chain uses TRBV15 with TRBJ1-2; D might be TRBD1 (6 bases). The CDR3 contains 15 residues. The V gene lost 5 bases and the J gene lost 0 bases, with 13 bases spanning the gap. Germline CDR1 and CDR2: LNHNV and YYDKDF (reference sequence). In DNA, the CDR3 is TGTGCCACCAGCTCCCCCGGACAGTCTAACTATGGCTACACCTTC. Its translation: CATSSPGQSNYGYTF.

The rearrangement links TRBV6-5 to TRBJ2-7; TRBD1 aligns across 8 bases. Germline trimming cut 6 bases from V and 5 bases from J; bases unmatched to any gene: 9. The CDR3 runs to 14 residues. Germline CDR1 MNHEY, CDR2 SVGAGI. CDR3 coding DNA: TGTGCCAGCAGACTAGGACAGGGTATCGACGAGCAGTACTTC. Translation gives CASRLGQGIDEQYF.

The V and J genes are TRBV6-5 and TRBJ1-2; D is unresolved. The germline V gene has CDR1 MNHEY and CDR2 SVGAGI. V lost 6 bases and J lost 0, with 14 bases in between. CDR3 length: 15 residues. The CDR3 protein is CASSREMEPNYGYTF. CDR3 nucleotide sequence: TGTGCCAGCAGCCGGGAAATGGAGCCTAACTATGGCTACACCTTC.

The chain is built from TRBV10-3 and TRBJ2-3; 9 bases agree with TRBD1. The V gene end was trimmed by 6 bases and the J gene end by 1 base; junction bases not matched to a gene: 5. The CDR3 has 15 residues. Germline loops: CDR1 ENHRY, CDR2 SYGVKD. DNA of the CDR3: TGTGCCATCAGAGGGACAGGGATCGGCACAGATACGCAGTATTTT. This codes for CAIRGTGIGTDTQYF.

This clone was seen just once. This chain links TRBV9 with TRBJ1-3; D may be TRBD1 (6 bases). V was pared by 0 bases and J by 3 bases, with 13 bases between. The CDR3 spans 16 residues. CDR1 and CDR2 from the germline V gene are SGDLS and YYNGEE. Written as DNA, the CDR3 is TGTGCCAGCAGCGTAGCTCCCGGGACACATGGAAACACCATATATTTT. Encoded protein: CASSVAPGTHGNTIYF.

The genes are TRBV4-3 and TRBJ2-1; TRBD2 aligns across 10 bases. The CDR3 totals 15 residues. Trimming removed 5 bases from V and 9 bases from J; junction bases left unmatched: 10. Per the germline V gene, CDR1 is LGHNA and CDR2 is YSLEER. The CDR3, as DNA: TGCGCCAGCAGCTATAGCGGGGGGCCCTTCAGTGAGCAGTTCTTC. Its protein is CASSYSGGPFSEQFF.

The rearrangement joins TRBV18 to TRBJ1-1; D is undetermined. Per the germline V gene, CDR1 is KGHSH and CDR2 is LQKENI. With 5 bases removed from V and 1 base from J, the gap between germline ends came to 8 bases. The CDR3 runs to 13 residues. Here the CDR3 DNA reads TGTGCCAGCTCAGAGTCAAAGAACACTGAAGCTTTCTTT. Amino acids: CASSESKNTEAFF.

The rearrangement uses TRBV2 and TRBJ1-2; 8 bases agree with TRBD1. CDR3 length: 16 residues. Germline lookup yields CDR1 SNHLY and CDR2 FYNNEI. Losses at the gene ends were 4 bases for V and 3 bases for J; bases not matched to a gene: 10. CDR3 residues: CASSAARTGRYYGYTF. CDR3 DNA: TGTGCCAGCAGTGCCGCCCGGACAGGGAGATACTATGGCTACACCTTC. The variable domain in full, with the rest retrieved from reference TRBV2 and TRBJ1-2, is EPEVTQTPSHQVTQMGQEVILRCVPISNHLYFYWYRQILGQKVEFLVSFYNNEISEKSEIFDDQFSVERPDGSNFTLKIRSTKLEDSAMYFCASSAARTGRYYGYTFGSGTRLTVV.

The gene calls are TRBV12-5 and TRBJ1-1; no definite D call. Germline V CDR1 and CDR2: LGHNT, FRNRAP. V shed 7 bases and J shed 3 bases, with 18 bases lying between them. The CDR3 spans 15 residues. In DNA form, the CDR3 reads TGTGCTAGTGCCCTGATGATAGGGAGGGACACTGAAGCTTTCTTT. It translates to CASALMIGRDTEAFF.

The chain recombines TRBV19 with TRBJ1-1; TRBD1 aligns across 8 bases. The CDR3 extends over 15 amino acids. Germline CDR1 is LNHDA and CDR2 is SQIVND (reference sequence). The V and J ends lost 5 bases and 4 bases, in that order; junction bases with no gene match: 9. The CDR3 nucleotides read TGTGCCAGTAGTCCCATGGACAGGGCGACCACTGAAGCTTTCTTT. Translating gives CASSPMDRATTEAFF. Together with reference TRBV19 and TRBJ1-1, the CDR3 gives the full variable domain: DGGITQSPKYLFRKEGQNVTLSCEQNLNHDAMYWYRQDPGQGLRLIYYSQIVNDFQKGDIAEGYSVSREKKESFPLTVTSAQKNPTAFYLCASSPMDRATTEAFFGQGTRLTVV.

The chain joins TRBV3-1 (or the pseudogene TRBV3-2) to TRBJ2-7; D unresolved. The CDR3 runs 11 residues. Germline V gene data show CDR1 as LGHDT and CDR2 as YNNKEL (reference sequence). Trimming took off 8 bases at V and 5 bases at J, with 10 bases between the two ends. CDR3 protein: CASVFRNEQYF. Written as DNA, the CDR3 is TGTGCCAGCGTCTTCAGAAACGAGCAGTACTTC.

This clone has only a few counts. The rearrangement uses TRBV12-3 or TRBV12-4 and TRBJ1-1, with 9 bases aligning to TRBD1. V lost 4 bases, J lost 4 bases, and 1 base stayed unmatched. The CDR3 is made up of 13 amino acids. In DNA form, the CDR3 reads TGTGCCAGCAGTTGGGACAGGGCCACTGAAGCTTTCTTT. This codes for CASSWDRATEAFF.

The V gene is TRBV13, the J gene TRBJ2-1; 8 bases map to TRBD1. V lost 5 bases, J lost 9 bases, and 9 bases stayed unmatched. The germline gives CDR1 PRHDT, CDR2 FYEKMQ (reference sequence). This CDR3 is built from 14 residues. DNA of the CDR3: TGTGCCAGCAGCCCACGGCCAGGGGGCACTGAGCAGTTCTTC. Residues: CASSPRPGGTEQFF. The entire variable domain, with the rest obtained from reference TRBV13 and TRBJ2-1, is as follows: AAGVIQSPRHLIKEKRETATLKCYPIPRHDTVYWYQQGPGQDPQFLISFYEKMQSDKGSIPDRFSAQQFSDYHSELNMSSLELGDSALYFCASSPRPGGTEQFFGPGTRLTVL.

This clone was found a few times. CDR3 amino acids: CASSYSGGVTYEQYF. CDR3 sequence (DNA): TGTGCCAGCAGTTACTCCGGTGGAGTCACCTACGAGCAGTACTTC. The chain combines TRBV6-6 with TRBJ2-7; D call uncertain. CDR3 length equals 15 residues. Trimming took off 0 bases at V and 2 bases at J, with 11 bases between the two ends. Per germline, CDR1 MNHNY and CDR2 SVGAGI (reference sequence).